One T cell receptor beta chain is described in this entry. TCRdb keeps only in-frame clones here, not all; method: immunoSEQ multiplex PCR. The table shows about 58,000 clones, with roughly 80% occurring only once. This sample is drawn from a study of OX40 agonist ivuxolimab in advanced cancers. At baseline, cycle 4 day 1, and cycle 7 day 1, blood was sampled. From germline, CDR1 is SGHNT and CDR2 YYREEE (reference sequence). The CDR3 consists of 14 residues. J was trimmed by 6 bases and V by 3 bases; bases with no gene match: 5. The chain combines TRBV5-4 with TRBJ2-3; the match to TRBD2 covers 9 bases. This material consisted of CD4+ or CD8+ T cells sorted from blood, taken in a trial of the OX40 agonist ivuxolimab. This sequence originates from an adult with an advanced solid tumor such as melanoma, head and neck, liver or kidney cancer. The DNA for the CDR3 is TGTGCCAGCAGCTCGGGACTAGCAAGTGATACGCAGTATTTT. Translated: CASSSGLASDTQYF.